This record looks at one T cell receptor beta chain sequence and its context. Its matching antigen is unknown. This specimen belongs to a study of CD8 T cells in Susac syndrome. Trimming pared 4 bases from V and 3 bases from J, leaving 14 bases between. The CDR3 is 14 residues long. The germline V gene has CDR1 SQVTM and CDR2 ANQGSEA. Reverse transcription of about 0.5 to 1 ug RNA used random hexamers. An immunoSEQ multiplex PCR amplified TCR beta CDR3 over 54 Vbeta and 13 Jbeta. In TCRdb, the immunoSEQ multiplex PCR reads were re-called with MiXCR into one record per CDR3 protein. Of about 150,000 distinct CDR3 sequences listed, approximately 95% are singletons. Study-wide results and limits: In its TCR sequencing and HLA analysis, the study acknowledged that the number of individuals was relatively small.

Sequencing of TCR beta was performed on blood CD8+ T cells and on blood CD4+ T cells. Specimen: CD4+ T cells from PBMCs. The chain has TRBV29-1 and TRBJ2-3; no firm D call. This TCR came from a human donor with Susac syndrome. DNA of the CDR3: TGCAGCGTTGTCGGCTTGAGAAGGACAGATACGCAGTATTTT. Amino acid sequence: CSVVGLRRTDTQYF.